The clone carrying this T cell receptor beta chain was found many times. The antigen is unknown. These data are taken from a study of neurological immune-mediated disorders. Each TCR transcript was tagged with a 10-nucleotide random UMI during 5'RACE. From the 5' RACE reads, TCRdb called clonotypes with MiXCR, one entry per CDR3 protein. The sample gives more than 75,000 distinct CDR3 sequences, about 5.2% of which show up once; less than 2.5% is in the top ten. With 1 base clipped from V and 4 bases from J, the junction kept 3 bases outside the gene matches. Germline CDR1 and CDR2: SGHRS and YFSETQ. The CDR3 spans 14 residues. The study's findings and limits: The absence of any CDR3 amino acid sequence shared by expanded clones across subjects suggests that repertoires were private in all groups.

Unsorted libraries were derived from 2 million PBMCs stored at -80 C. V is TRBV5-1 and J is TRBJ2-3; TRBD1 aligns across 7 bases. The sequence was collected from a woman in her twenties or thirties with multiple sclerosis. Sequenced: PBMCs. CDR3 bases: TGCGCCAGCAGCTTGACAGGGGTCCCAGATACGCAGTATTTT. It encodes CASSLTGVPDTQYF.